These 21 T cell receptor beta chains were sequenced from one sample in a study of neurological immune-mediated disorders. TCRdb reanalysed the 5' RACE reads using MiXCR and keeps one entry per CDR3 protein. The sample shows about 84,000 distinct CDR3 sequences, roughly 4.3% of them seen only once. Time point denoted: longitudinal time-point 3. Sequencing was carried out using PBMCs. These receptors all come from a woman aged 55-69 years with multiple sclerosis.

The table lists this clonotype with many counts. The CDR3 DNA reads as TGCGCCAGCAGCGAGGGGACCCCCTACGAGCAGTACTTC. Amino acid sequence: CASSEGTPYEQYF. V usage is TRBV5-1 and J usage is TRBJ2-7; tentatively, D is TRBD1 or TRBD2 (5 bases each). Trimming shortened V by 4 bases and J by 2 bases, and 10 bases separated the two germline ends. The CDR3 sequence is 13 residues long. Germline V gene sequence: CDR1 SGHRS, CDR2 YFSETQ.

This clonotype was detected many times. This rearrangement joins TRBV20-1 to TRBJ2-3; D not resolved. This CDR3 contains 14 residues. V shed 2 bases and J shed 2 bases, with 11 bases lying between them. CDR1 and CDR2 (germline): DFQATT, SNEGSKA (reference sequence). The CDR3, as DNA: TGCAGTGCTAGAAGGGATCCCTTCACAGATACGCAGTATTTT. It specifies CSARRDPFTDTQYF.

This clonotype showed up many times. The chain links TRBV20-1 to TRBJ2-3; 9 nucleotides agree with TRBD1. This CDR3 contains 15 residues. Per germline, CDR1 DFQATT and CDR2 SNEGSKA (reference sequence). V shed 5 bases and J 6 bases; nucleotides not matched to a gene: 12. The CDR3 region has the DNA TGCAGTGCTCTGAGTTGGACAGGGGAAGGGGATACGCAGTATTTT. Amino acid sequence: CSALSWTGEGDTQYF.

This clonotype was counted ten times or more. V usage is TRBV7-2 and J usage is TRBJ1-5; D is possibly TRBD1 (6 bases). V lost 1 base and J 0 bases, leaving 10 bases between the germline ends. The CDR3 is made up of 16 amino acids. Per germline, CDR1 SGHTA and CDR2 FQGNSA. In DNA form, the CDR3 reads TGTGCCAGCAGCTTAGGGACAGTCGATAGCAATCAGCCCCAGCATTTT. Encoded protein: CASSLGTVDSNQPQHF.

This clonotype was picked up many times. The rearrangement uses TRBV20-1 and TRBJ1-1; D remains unclear. The CDR3 is 8 residues long. Trimming took 8 bases from V and 6 from J, leaving 4 bases between them. Germline V gives CDR1 DFQATT, CDR2 SNEGSKA (reference sequence). The CDR3 loop reads CSPPEAFF. The DNA for the CDR3 is TGCAGTCCCCCTGAAGCTTTCTTT.

At least ten counts were recorded for this clonotype. CDR3 coding DNA: TGTGCCAGCAGCCCCAGGACTAGCGGGGTACTCTCCTACGAGCAGTACTTC. It encodes CASSPRTSGVLSYEQYF. The V gene is TRBV6-5, the J gene TRBJ2-7; 12 bases align to TRBD2. CDR1 is MNHEY and CDR2 is SVGAGI in the germline V gene. The V gene end was trimmed by 6 bases and the J gene end by 0 bases; junction bases not matched to a gene: 9. There are 17 residues in the CDR3.

This clonotype was found many times. V usage is TRBV5-1 and J usage is TRBJ2-7, with 7 bases aligning to TRBD1. The CDR3 spans 15 residues. Trimming at V came to 1 base and at J to 5 bases, leaving 9 bases not matched to a gene. Germline V gene lookup returns CDR1 SGHRS and CDR2 YFSETQ. CDR3 DNA sequence: TGCGCCAGCAGCTTGCCCCAGGGGGTAGATAACGAGCAGTACTTC. Residues: CASSLPQGVDNEQYF.

This clonotype came up many times. The chain employs TRBV14 and TRBJ2-7, with TRBD2 matching over 7 bases. Germline V gene sequence: CDR1 SGHDN, CDR2 FVKESK. This CDR3 contains 14 residues. Unmatched junction bases numbered 10, after V lost 4 bases and J lost 7 bases. The CDR3 loop is CASSLIAGLGEQYF. The DNA of the CDR3 is TGTGCCAGCAGCCTTATAGCGGGTTTGGGGGAGCAGTACTTC.

This clonotype has at least ten counts. This chain links TRBV5-1 with TRBJ2-1; maybe TRBD2 (6 bases). With 4 bases removed from V and 7 bases from J, the gap between germline ends came to 15 bases. The germline gives CDR1 SGHRS, CDR2 YFSETQ. The CDR3 spans 14 residues. Here the CDR3 reads CASSIPLAKNEQFF. DNA for the CDR3: TGCGCCAGCAGCATACCCCTAGCGAAAAATGAGCAGTTCTTC.

In its sample, this clonotype was seen many times. This chain connects TRBV7-9 to TRBJ1-6, with D unresolved. The CDR3 sequence is 14 residues long. V was shortened by 1 base and J by 7 bases, with 8 bases between the two germline ends. Germline assignment: CDR1 SEHNR and CDR2 FQNEAQ (reference sequence). The CDR3 region has the DNA TGTGCCAGCAGCTTAGACCTAGGGAATTCACCCCTCCACTTT. This codes for CASSLDLGNSPLHF.

This clonotype was recorded many times. The V and J genes are TRBV20-1 and TRBJ2-1; tentative D call: TRBD2 (6 bases). Germline CDR1 is DFQATT and CDR2 is SNEGSKA (reference sequence). The V and J ends lost 3 bases and 8 bases respectively, with 14 bases between them. The CDR3 has 13 amino acids. The CDR3 here is CSARRGNSYEQFF. CDR3 DNA sequence: TGCAGTGCTAGGCGGGGAAATTCCTATGAGCAGTTCTTC.

This clonotype occurred many times. The V call is TRBV7-9, the J call TRBJ1-1, with D perhaps TRBD1 (6 bases). Germline V gene lookup returns CDR1 SEHNR and CDR2 FQNEAQ (reference sequence). The CDR3 consists of 13 residues. The ends were cut back, 4 bases at V and 1 base at J, with 7 bases in the middle. This chain's CDR3 is CASSWGQNTEAFF. CDR3 nucleotide sequence: TGTGCCAGCAGCTGGGGACAGAACACTGAAGCTTTCTTT.

This clonotype was recorded at least ten times. The chain joins TRBV5-6 to TRBJ1-4; D might be TRBD1 (5 bases). The length of the CDR3 is 14 residues. V lost 4 bases and J lost 12, with 19 bases in between. CDR1 and CDR2 from the germline V gene are SGHDT and YYEEEE. The DNA of the CDR3 is TGTGCCAGCAGCGCGTGGGGCTTTATGAAGGAACTGTTTTTT. As protein: CASSAWGFMKELFF.

This clonotype was found many times. The chain is built from TRBV29-1 and TRBJ1-2; TRBD1 aligns across 9 bases. Germline CDR1 reads SQVTM; CDR2 reads ANQGSEA. V lost 5 bases and J lost 8; bases outside the gene matches: 9. The CDR3 extends over 13 amino acids. The CDR3 DNA reads as TGCAGCGTTCTAACACAGGGGGCAGACGGCTACACCTTC. This encodes CSVLTQGADGYTF.

The table lists this clonotype with a few counts. The chain is built from TRBV5-1 and TRBJ2-7; D might be TRBD1 (5 bases). In germline, CDR1 is SGHRS, CDR2 YFSETQ. The CDR3 is made up of 14 amino acids. The V end lost 2 bases, the J end lost 4 bases, and 13 bases lay between the germline ends. The CDR3 region is CASSLKGAHYEQYF. The CDR3 nucleotides read TGCGCCAGCAGCTTAAAAGGGGCCCATTACGAGCAGTACTTC. Together with reference TRBV5-1 and TRBJ2-7, the CDR3 gives the full variable domain: KAGVTQTPRYLIKTRGQQVTLSCSPISGHRSVSWYQQTPGQGLQFLFEYFSETQRNKGNFPGRFSGRQFSNSRSEMNVSTLELGDSALYLCASSLKGAHYEQYFGPGTRLTVT.

There are many counts of this clonotype. This sequence joins TRBV7-2 and TRBJ2-3, with D unresolved. V lost 4 bases, J lost 2 bases, and 13 bases lay in between. Germline loops: CDR1 SGHTA, CDR2 FQGNSA. The CDR3 runs 15 residues. The CDR3 bases are TGTGCCAGCAGCTCGCAGGTTGGGCCCACAGATACGCAGTATTTT. Translation gives CASSSQVGPTDTQYF.

There are many counts of this clonotype. The J gene is TRBJ2-3, the V gene TRBV28; D might be TRBD1 (5 bases). The CDR3 is 13 amino acids. Germline-derived CDR1 and CDR2 are MDHEN and SYDVKM. Trimming took off 6 bases at V and 5 bases at J, with 12 bases between the two ends. CDR3 protein: CASSPGDRDTQYF. CDR3 DNA: TGTGCCAGCAGCCCAGGAGACAGAGATACGCAGTATTTT. Supplemented by reference TRBV28 and TRBJ2-3, the full variable domain reads DVKVTQSSRYLVKRTGEKVFLECVQDMDHENMFWYRQDPGLGLRLIYFSYDVKMKEKGDIPEGYSVSREKKERFSLILESASTNQTSMYLCASSPGDRDTQYFGPGTRLTVL.

This clonotype was seen many times. V and J are TRBV27 and TRBJ2-2, with D possibly being TRBD1 (5 bases). This CDR3 has 14 residues. Deletions cut 11 bases from V and 0 bases from J, with 13 bases between. CDR1 and CDR2 (germline): MNHEY, SMNVEV (reference sequence). CDR3 coding DNA: TGTGCCGGTAGACAGTTCGCGAACACCGGGGAGCTGTTTTTT. This codes for CAGRQFANTGELFF.

This clonotype came up many times. The rearrangement uses TRBV12-3 or TRBV12-4 and TRBJ2-1; 9 bases align to TRBD1. This CDR3 is 17 amino acids long. V was clipped by 3 bases and J by 6 bases; unmatched bases: 12. CDR3 sequence: CASSFGSRDRERNEQFF. The DNA of the CDR3 is TGTGCCAGCAGTTTTGGAAGCCGGGACAGGGAGCGCAATGAGCAGTTCTTC.

This clonotype was observed at least ten times. The chain uses TRBV24-1 and TRBJ2-2; D uncertain. The V and J ends lost 3 bases and 6 bases respectively, with 10 bases between them. CDR3 length equals 14 residues. CDR1 and CDR2 from the germline V gene are KGHDR and SFDVKD. The CDR3 DNA follows: TGTGCCACCAGTGATCCCCATCAGGCCGGGGAGCTGTTTTTT. It encodes CATSDPHQAGELFF.

This clonotype was found many times. The chain combines TRBV20-1 with TRBJ2-3; 11 nucleotides agree with TRBD2. With 0 bases clipped from V and 1 base from J, the junction kept 3 bases outside the gene matches. The germline gives CDR1 DFQATT, CDR2 SNEGSKA (reference sequence). The CDR3 is 16 amino acids. DNA for the CDR3: TGCAGTGCTAGAGATCCTAGCGGGGGGCGCACAGATACGCAGTATTTT. Translation: CSARDPSGGRTDTQYF.